The T cell receptor beta chain under discussion was sequenced for a study of T cell repertoires in cytomegalovirus infection. Overall study findings and caveats: Ex vivo responses were dominated by HLA-C-restricted CMV-specific TCR beta clonotypes.

Concerning this clonotype itself: Its antigen remains unidentified.

The germline V gene has CDR1 SEHNR and CDR2 FQNEAQ (reference sequence). The length of the CDR3 is 15 residues. The V and J ends lost 4 bases and 7 bases respectively, with 19 bases between them. TCRdb reprocessed the reads with MiXCR, giving one entry per CDR3 protein. Here the sample spans around 900,000 distinct CDR3 sequences, approximately 31% being singletons. The material sequenced was cultured CD8+ T cells from PBMCs, taken from culture after CMV antigen stimulation. The chain employs TRBV7-9 and TRBJ1-1; D is possibly TRBD1 (6 bases). This clonotype was obtained from a human donor in good health (CMV status not recorded). Some clones in this sample may be carry-over from other donors' samples. The CDR3 nucleotides are TGTGCCAGCAGCTCGCAGGGGACCGATAAACGTGAAGCTTTCTTT. It encodes CASSSQGTDKREAFF.